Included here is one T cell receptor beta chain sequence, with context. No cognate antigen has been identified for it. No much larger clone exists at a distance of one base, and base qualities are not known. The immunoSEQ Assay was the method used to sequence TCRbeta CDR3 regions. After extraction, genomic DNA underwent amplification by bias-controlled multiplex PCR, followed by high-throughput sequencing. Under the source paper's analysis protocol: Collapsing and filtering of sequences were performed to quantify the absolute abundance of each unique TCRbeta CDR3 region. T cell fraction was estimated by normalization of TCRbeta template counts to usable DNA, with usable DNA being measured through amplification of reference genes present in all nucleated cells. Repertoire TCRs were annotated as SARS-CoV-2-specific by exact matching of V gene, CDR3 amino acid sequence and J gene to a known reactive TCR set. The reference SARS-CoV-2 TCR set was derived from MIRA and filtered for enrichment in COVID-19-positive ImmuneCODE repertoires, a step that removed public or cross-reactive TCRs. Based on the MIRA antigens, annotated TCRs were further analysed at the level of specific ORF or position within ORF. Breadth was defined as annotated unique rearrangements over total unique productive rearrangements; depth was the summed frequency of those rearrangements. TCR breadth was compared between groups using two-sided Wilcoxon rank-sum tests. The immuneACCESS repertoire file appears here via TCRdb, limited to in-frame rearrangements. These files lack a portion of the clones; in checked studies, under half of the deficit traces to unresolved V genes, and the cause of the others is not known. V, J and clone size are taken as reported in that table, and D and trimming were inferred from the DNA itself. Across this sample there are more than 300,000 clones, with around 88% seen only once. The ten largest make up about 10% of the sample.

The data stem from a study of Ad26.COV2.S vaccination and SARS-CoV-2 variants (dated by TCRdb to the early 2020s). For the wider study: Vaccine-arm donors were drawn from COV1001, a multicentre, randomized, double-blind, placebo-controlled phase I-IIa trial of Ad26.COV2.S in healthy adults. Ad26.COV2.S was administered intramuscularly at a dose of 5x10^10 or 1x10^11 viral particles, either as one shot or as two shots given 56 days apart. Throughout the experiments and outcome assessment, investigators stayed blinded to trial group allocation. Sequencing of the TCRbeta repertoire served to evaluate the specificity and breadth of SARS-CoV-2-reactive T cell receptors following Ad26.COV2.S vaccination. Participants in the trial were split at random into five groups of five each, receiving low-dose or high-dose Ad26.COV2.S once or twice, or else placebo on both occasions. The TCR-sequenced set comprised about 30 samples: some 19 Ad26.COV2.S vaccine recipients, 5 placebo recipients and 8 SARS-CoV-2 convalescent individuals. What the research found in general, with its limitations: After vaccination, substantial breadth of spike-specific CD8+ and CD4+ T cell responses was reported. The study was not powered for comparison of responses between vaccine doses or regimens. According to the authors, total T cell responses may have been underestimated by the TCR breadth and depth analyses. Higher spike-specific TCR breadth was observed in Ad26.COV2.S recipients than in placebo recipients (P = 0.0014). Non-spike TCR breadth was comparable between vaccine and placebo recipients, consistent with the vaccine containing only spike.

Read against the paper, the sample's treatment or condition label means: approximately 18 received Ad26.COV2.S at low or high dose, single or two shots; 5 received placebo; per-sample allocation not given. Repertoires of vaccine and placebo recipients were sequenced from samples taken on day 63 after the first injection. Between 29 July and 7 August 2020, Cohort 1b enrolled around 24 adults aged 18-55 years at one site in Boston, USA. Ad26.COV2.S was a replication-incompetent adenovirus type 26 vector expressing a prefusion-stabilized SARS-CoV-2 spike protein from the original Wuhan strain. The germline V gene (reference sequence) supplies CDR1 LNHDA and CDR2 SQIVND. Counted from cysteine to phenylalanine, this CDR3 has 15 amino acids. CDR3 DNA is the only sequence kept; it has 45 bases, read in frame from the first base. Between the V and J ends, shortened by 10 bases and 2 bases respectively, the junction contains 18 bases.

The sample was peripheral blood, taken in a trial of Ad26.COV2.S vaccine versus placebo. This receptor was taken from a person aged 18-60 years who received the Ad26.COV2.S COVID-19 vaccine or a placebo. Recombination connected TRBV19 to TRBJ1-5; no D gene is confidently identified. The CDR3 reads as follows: CATNNGRSGNQPQHF. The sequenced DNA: TGTGCCACCAATAATGGTAGGTCGGGCAATCAGCCCCAGCATTTT.